These T cell receptor beta chains were read from a single sample in a study of monozygotic twins with inflammatory bowel disease. TCRdb reprocessed the 5' RACE reads and stores each CDR3 protein as one record, lacking DNA. This sample's table reports around 380,000 distinct CDR3 sequences. The sample taken for sequencing was blood. These TCRs come from a human donor with ulcerative colitis or Crohn's disease, or a healthy co-twin of an affected twin (not recorded which). The CDR3 runs from the conserved cysteine through the conserved F or W.

CDR3aa	v_gene	j_gene
CASSLAAVRVSYNSPLHF	TRBV11-1	TRBJ1-6
CASSSKRASKETQYF	TRBV7-2	TRBJ2-5
CASKVDRPSSYEQYF	TRBV2	TRBJ2-7
CASTPSLTGGRTGELFF	TRBV18	TRBJ2-2
CATSDFRGREFQETQYF	TRBV24-1	TRBJ2-5
CASRPFATNEKLFF	TRBV2	TRBJ1-4
CSASGPRDNEQYF	TRBV20-1	TRBJ2-7
CASRDRGPNTGELFF	TRBV12-3/TRBV12-4	TRBJ2-2
CSVGSPTTSGNEQFF	TRBV20-1	TRBJ2-1
CASSARLARVQYF	TRBV27	TRBJ2-3
CASTREETQYF	TRBV2	TRBJ2-5
CASSYSGGRMETQYF	TRBV5-1	TRBJ2-5
CATRSRSYNEQFF	TRBV24-1	TRBJ2-1
CASSPARETQYF	TRBV3-1	TRBJ2-5
CASSLSVDTEAFF	TRBV18	TRBJ1-1
CASSVGVVPYEQYF	TRBV9	TRBJ2-7